The 12 T cell receptor beta chains given below trace back to one sample, sequenced in a study of blood T cell repertoires in COVID-19. Sequencing used immunoSEQ multiplex PCR; TCRdb keeps in-frame clones, though not all of them. The repertoire holds 130,000 to 150,000 clones, with 70% to 80% as singletons. The sequencing sample was made of peripheral blood. Source of these receptors: a man in his 60s with acute or convalescent COVID-19.

In its sample, this clone was seen once. The chain uses TRBV30 and TRBJ2-2, with a weak D call TRBD1 (6 bases). Germline values: CDR1 GTSNPN, CDR2 SVGIG (reference sequence). V was cut by 5 bases and J by 6 bases, with 13 bases left in between. The CDR3 length is 13 residues. The CDR3 sequence is CAWQGYEAGELFF. In nucleotides, the CDR3 is TGTGCCTGGCAGGGGTATGAAGCCGGGGAGCTGTTTTTT.

The rearrangement uses TRBV30 and TRBJ1-3, with D unresolved. From germline, CDR1 is GTSNPN and CDR2 SVGIG (reference sequence). Trimming cost V 3 bases and J 0 bases, with 9 bases left between them. The CDR3 is made up of 14 amino acids. This CDR3 reads CAWRRENSGNTIYF. The CDR3 DNA reads TGTGCCTGGAGACGGGAGAACTCTGGAAACACCATATATTTT.

The gene calls are TRBV18 and TRBJ1-5; TRBD1 matches at 7 bases. The CDR3 is made up of 13 amino acids. Germline loops: CDR1 KGHSH, CDR2 LQKENI. V was pared by 8 bases and J by 3 bases, with 4 bases of the junction left unmatched. The CDR3 nucleotides read TGTGCCAGCACGACAGGGATCAATCAGCCCCAGCATTTT. Its protein is CASTTGINQPQHF.

The V call is TRBV24-1, the J call TRBJ2-1; 9 nucleotides match TRBD1. Germline assignment: CDR1 KGHDR and CDR2 SFDVKD. V shed 2 bases, J shed 8 bases, and the junction held 9 bases outside the gene matches. The CDR3 spans 16 residues. The CDR3 nucleotides are TGTGCCACCAGTGATTCGACCGGGACAGGGAACGATGAGCAGTTCTTC. It translates to CATSDSTGTGNDEQFF.

The chain couples TRBV30 to TRBJ2-6; D not resolved. V dropped 4 bases and J dropped 2 bases, with 9 bases sitting between them. Germline loops: CDR1 GTSNPN, CDR2 SVGIG (reference sequence). CDR3 length: 14 amino acids. CDR3 DNA sequence: TGTGCCTGGAACCGCCTAACTGGGGCCAACGTCCTGACTTTC. Translated: CAWNRLTGANVLTF.

The chain carries TRBV19 and TRBJ2-1; 13 nucleotides agree with TRBD2. The germline V gene encodes CDR1 LNHDA and CDR2 SQIVND (reference sequence). There are 18 residues in the CDR3. Trimming took 1 base from V and 7 from J; bases not matched to a gene: 10. The CDR3 loop is CASSIGRTSGSHLNEQFF. The CDR3 DNA reads TGTGCCAGTAGTATAGGTAGGACTAGCGGGAGCCACCTAAATGAGCAGTTCTTC. The full variable domain, rest sourced from reference TRBV19 and TRBJ2-1, is DGGITQSPKYLFRKEGQNVTLSCEQNLNHDAMYWYRQDPGQGLRLIYYSQIVNDFQKGDIAEGYSVSREKKESFPLTVTSAQKNPTAFYLCASSIGRTSGSHLNEQFFGPGTRLTVL.

The gene calls are TRBV7-2 and TRBJ2-7; the D is unclear. Germline V gene data show CDR1 as SGHTA and CDR2 as FQGNSA. The length of the CDR3 is 14 residues. V was trimmed by 1 base and J by 5 bases, leaving 12 bases between them. The CDR3 sequence: CASSLGLQNHEQYF. The CDR3 DNA follows: TGTGCCAGCAGCTTAGGCCTCCAGAATCACGAGCAGTACTTC.

The genes are TRBV5-6 and TRBJ2-1; 7 bases line up with TRBD2. Germline V CDR1 and CDR2: SGHDT, YYEEEE. V was pared by 6 bases and J by 10 bases, with 13 bases of the junction left unmatched. CDR3 length equals 14 residues. In nucleotides, the CDR3 is TGTGCCAGCAATCAGCGGCGAGGACTAGAGGAGCAGTTCTTC. It codes for CASNQRRGLEEQFF.

This clone was observed a single time. J is TRBJ2-2 and V is TRBV7-8; no firm D call. Germline CDR1 and CDR2: SGHVS and FQNEAQ. Trimming stripped 4 bases from V and 3 bases from J, with 12 bases between. This CDR3 is 15 amino acids long. The chain's CDR3 is CASSSPMRYTGELFF. For the CDR3, the DNA is TGTGCCAGCAGCTCTCCAATGCGATACACCGGGGAGCTGTTTTTT.

V usage is TRBV11-2 and J usage is TRBJ2-1; tentatively, D is TRBD2 (6 bases). The CDR3 is made up of 12 amino acids. The germline CDR1 and CDR2 sequences are SGHAT and FQNNGV. V was trimmed by 5 bases and J by 7 bases, leaving 9 bases between them. The CDR3 nucleotides are TGTGCCAGCAGCCCTGGGGGGAATGAGCAGTTCTTC. Encoded protein: CASSPGGNEQFF.

The chain uses TRBV24-1 and TRBJ2-1; TRBD1 aligns across 7 bases. CDR3 length equals 14 residues. V trimming: 5 bases; J trimming: 8 bases; junction bases outside the gene matches: 8. Germline-derived CDR1 and CDR2 are KGHDR and SFDVKD. CDR3 amino acids: CATSGQGLVDEQFF. As DNA, the CDR3 is TGTGCCACCAGTGGACAGGGTCTGGTCGATGAGCAGTTCTTC.

The chain is built from TRBV16 and TRBJ1-2; a possible D gene is TRBD1 (6 bases). The germline gives CDR1 KGHSY, CDR2 FQNENV. This CDR3 is built from 14 residues. Between the trimmed V and J ends, which lost 4 bases and 5 bases, there was a span of 14 bases. CDR3 sequence (DNA): TGTGCCAGCAGCCTAAAACAGGGCGCATATGGCTACACCTTC. This gives the protein CASSLKQGAYGYTF.